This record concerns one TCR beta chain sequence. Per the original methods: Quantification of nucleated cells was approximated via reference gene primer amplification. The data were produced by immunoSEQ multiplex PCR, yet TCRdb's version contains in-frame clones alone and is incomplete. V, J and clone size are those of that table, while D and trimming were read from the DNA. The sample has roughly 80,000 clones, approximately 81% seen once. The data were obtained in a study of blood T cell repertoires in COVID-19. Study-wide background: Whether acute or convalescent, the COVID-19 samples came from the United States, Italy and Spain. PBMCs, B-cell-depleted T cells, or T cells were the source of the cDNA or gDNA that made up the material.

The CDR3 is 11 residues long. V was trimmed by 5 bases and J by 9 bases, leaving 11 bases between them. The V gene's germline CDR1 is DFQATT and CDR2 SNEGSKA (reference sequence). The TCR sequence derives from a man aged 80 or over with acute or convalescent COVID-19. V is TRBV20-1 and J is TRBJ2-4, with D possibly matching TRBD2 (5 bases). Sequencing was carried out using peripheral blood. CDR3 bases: TGCAGTGCTTCGTTAGGAGGCATTCAGTACTTC. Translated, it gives CSASLGGIQYF.